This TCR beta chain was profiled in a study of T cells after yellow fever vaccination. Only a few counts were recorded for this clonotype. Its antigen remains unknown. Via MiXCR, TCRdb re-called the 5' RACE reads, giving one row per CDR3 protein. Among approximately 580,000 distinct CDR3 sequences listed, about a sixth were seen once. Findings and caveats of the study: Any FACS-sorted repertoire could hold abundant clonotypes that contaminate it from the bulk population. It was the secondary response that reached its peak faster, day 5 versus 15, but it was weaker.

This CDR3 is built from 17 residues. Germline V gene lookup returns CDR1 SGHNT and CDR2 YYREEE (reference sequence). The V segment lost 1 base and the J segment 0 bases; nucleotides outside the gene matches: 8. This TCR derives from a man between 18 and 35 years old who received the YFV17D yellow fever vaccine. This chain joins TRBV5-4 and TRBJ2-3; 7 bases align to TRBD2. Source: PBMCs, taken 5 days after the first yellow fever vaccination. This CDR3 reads CASSLKGLAVSTDTQYF. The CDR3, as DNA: TGTGCCAGCAGCTTGAAAGGGCTAGCGGTGAGCACAGATACGCAGTATTTT.